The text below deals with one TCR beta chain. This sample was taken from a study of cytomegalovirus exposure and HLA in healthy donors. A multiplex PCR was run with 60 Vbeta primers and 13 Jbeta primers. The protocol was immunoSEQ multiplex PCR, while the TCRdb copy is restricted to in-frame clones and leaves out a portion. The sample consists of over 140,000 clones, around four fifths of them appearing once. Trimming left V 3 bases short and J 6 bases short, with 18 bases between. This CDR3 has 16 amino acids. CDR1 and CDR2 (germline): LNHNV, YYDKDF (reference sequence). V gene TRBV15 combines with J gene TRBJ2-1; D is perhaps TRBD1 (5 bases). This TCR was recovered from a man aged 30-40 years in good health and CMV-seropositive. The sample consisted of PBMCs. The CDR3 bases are TGTGCCACCAGCAGTTCCTACAGGCCAGATGTCAATGAGCAGTTCTTC. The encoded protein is CATSSSYRPDVNEQFF.